The T cell receptor beta chain described here comes from a study of tumor-infiltrating lymphocytes in primary liver carcinoma. Study-level results: Because of bulk unsorted sampling, CD4+ and CD8+ repertoires were not subjected to comparison.

In this sample, this clonotype turned up a few times. Antigen unknown. Out of unsorted whole blood came the blood RNA, and germline DNA was extracted as well. V was shortened by 7 bases and J by 5 bases, with 17 bases between the two germline ends. CDR1 and CDR2 (germline): MDHEN, SYDVKM. CDR3 length: 14 residues. TCR beta cDNA came from about 0.55 ug total RNA, primed with a constant-region primer. Amplification in three nested multiplex PCR rounds with slightly modified ARM-PCR gave rise to TCR beta libraries. Forward primers for TRBV1-TRBV30 and a C-beta reverse primer served the first two PCR rounds, at about 10 cycles each. One entry per CDR3 protein, called by TCRdb with MiXCR from the multiplex PCR reads. The sample yields around 330,000 distinct CDR3 sequences, roughly two thirds seen once.

The TCR was taken from a man aged 35-49 years with primary liver carcinoma and hepatitis B virus infection. The sequenced material came from peripheral blood. V gene TRBV28 combines with J gene TRBJ2-5; D possibly corresponds to TRBD2 (6 bases). CDR3 sequence reads: CASTPGLVGETQYF. CDR3 bases: TGTGCCAGCACCCCGGGACTGGTTGGGGAGACCCAGTACTTC.